This T cell receptor beta chain was retrieved from a study of T cell repertoires in cytomegalovirus infection. One entry per CDR3 protein results from TCRdb running MiXCR on the reads. The repertoire holds hundreds of thousands of distinct CDR3 sequences, with 22% as singletons. Germline CDR1 is MNHEY and CDR2 is SMNVEV (reference sequence). V dropped 6 bases and J dropped 2; count of bases not matched to a gene: 6. This CDR3 comprises 14 residues. The sequencing sample was made of CD8+ T cells from PBMCs. The origin of this receptor is a human donor in good health (CMV status not recorded). Some clones in this sample may be carry-over from other donors' samples. The chain combines TRBV27 with TRBJ2-5, with 7 nucleotides matching TRBD1. The CDR3 bases are TGTGCCAGCAGCTCTTGGACAGGACAAGAGACCCAGTACTTC. Translating it yields CASSSWTGQETQYF.